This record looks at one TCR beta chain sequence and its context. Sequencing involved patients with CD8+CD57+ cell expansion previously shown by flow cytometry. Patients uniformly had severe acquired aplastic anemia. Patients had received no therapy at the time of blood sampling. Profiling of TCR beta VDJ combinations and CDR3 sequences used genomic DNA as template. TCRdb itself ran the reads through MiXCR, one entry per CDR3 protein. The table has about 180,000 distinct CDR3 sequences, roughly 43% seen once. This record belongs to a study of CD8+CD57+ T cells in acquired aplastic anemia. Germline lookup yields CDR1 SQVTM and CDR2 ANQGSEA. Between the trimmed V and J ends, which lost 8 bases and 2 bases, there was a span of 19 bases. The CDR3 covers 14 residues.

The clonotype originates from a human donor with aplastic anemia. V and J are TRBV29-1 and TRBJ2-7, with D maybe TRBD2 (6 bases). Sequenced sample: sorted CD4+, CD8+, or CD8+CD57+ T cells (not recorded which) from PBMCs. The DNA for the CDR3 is TGCAGCTTAGATAGCCTAGCGACACCCTACGAGCAGTACTTC. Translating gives CSLDSLATPYEQYF.